This T cell receptor beta chain was obtained from a study of OX40 agonist ivuxolimab in advanced cancers. Profiling relied on immunoSEQ multiplex PCR, and the TCRdb table lists in-frame clones only, not all of them. The sample holds 35,000 to 45,000 clones, 75% to 90% seen once. Regarding this clone: Its matching antigen is unknown.

Study results and limitations: Expanded clones belonging to CD8+ T cells outnumbered, on average, those of CD4+.

J gave up 5 bases and V 0 bases, and 17 bases lay outside the gene matches. CDR1 and CDR2 from the germline V gene are SNHLY and FYNNEI. The CDR3 length is 20 residues. The gene calls are TRBV2 and TRBJ2-2; 8 positions match TRBD2. This receptor was identified in an adult with an advanced solid tumor such as melanoma, head and neck, liver or kidney cancer. This specimen was CD4+ or CD8+ T cells sorted from blood, taken in a trial of the OX40 agonist ivuxolimab. CDR3 residues: CASSEAQTSAVLRGTGELFF. The CDR3 DNA follows: TGTGCCAGCAGTGAAGCGCAGACTAGCGCTGTTTTGCGAGGAACCGGGGAGCTGTTTTTT.